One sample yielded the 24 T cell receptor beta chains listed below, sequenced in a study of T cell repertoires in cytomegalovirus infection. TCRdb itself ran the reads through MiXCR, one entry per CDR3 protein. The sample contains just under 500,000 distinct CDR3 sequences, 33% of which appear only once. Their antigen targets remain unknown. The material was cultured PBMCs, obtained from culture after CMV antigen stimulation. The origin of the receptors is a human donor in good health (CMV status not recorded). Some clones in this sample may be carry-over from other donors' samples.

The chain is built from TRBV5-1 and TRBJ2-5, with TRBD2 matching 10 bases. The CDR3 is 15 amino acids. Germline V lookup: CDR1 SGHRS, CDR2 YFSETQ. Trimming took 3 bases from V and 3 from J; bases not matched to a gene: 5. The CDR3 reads CASSSSSGREETQYF. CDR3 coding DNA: TGCGCCAGCAGCTCCTCTAGCGGGAGAGAAGAGACCCAGTACTTC.

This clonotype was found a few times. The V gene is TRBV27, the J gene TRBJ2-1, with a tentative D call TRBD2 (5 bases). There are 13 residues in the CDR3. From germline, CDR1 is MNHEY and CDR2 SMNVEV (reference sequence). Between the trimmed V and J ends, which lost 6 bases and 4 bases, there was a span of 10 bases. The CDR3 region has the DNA TGTGCCAGCAGCGGGATACATTACAATGAGCAGTTCTTC. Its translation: CASSGIHYNEQFF.

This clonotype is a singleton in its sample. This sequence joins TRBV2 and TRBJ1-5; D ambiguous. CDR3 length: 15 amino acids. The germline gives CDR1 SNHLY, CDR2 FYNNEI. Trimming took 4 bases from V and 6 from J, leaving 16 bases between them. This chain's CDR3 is CASSVTSILGQPQHF. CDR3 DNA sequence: TGTGCCAGCAGTGTAACCTCCATCCTGGGTCAGCCCCAGCATTTT.

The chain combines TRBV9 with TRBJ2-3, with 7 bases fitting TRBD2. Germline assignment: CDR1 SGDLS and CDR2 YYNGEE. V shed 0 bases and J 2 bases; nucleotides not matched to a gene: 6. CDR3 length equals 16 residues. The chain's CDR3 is CASSVGGRMITDTQYF. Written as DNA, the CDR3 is TGTGCCAGCAGCGTAGGCGGGAGAATGATCACAGATACGCAGTATTTT.

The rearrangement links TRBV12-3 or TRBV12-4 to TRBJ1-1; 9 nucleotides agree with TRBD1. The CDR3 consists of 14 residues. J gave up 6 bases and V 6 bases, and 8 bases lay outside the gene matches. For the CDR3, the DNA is TGTGCCAGCAGCCGATCACAGGGGGCATCTGAAGCTTTCTTT. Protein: CASSRSQGASEAFF.

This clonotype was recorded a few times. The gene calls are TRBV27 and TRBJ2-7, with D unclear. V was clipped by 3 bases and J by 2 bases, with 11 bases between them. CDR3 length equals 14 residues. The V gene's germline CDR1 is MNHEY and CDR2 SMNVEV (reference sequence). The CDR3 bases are TGTGCCAGCAGTTTTTGGAACATCCCCTACGAGCAGTACTTC. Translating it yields CASSFWNIPYEQYF.

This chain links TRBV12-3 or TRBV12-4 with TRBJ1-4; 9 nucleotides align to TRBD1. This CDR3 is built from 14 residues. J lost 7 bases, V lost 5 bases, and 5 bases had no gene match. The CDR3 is CASSLRDRVEKLFF. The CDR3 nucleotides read TGTGCCAGCAGTCTCCGGGACAGGGTTGAAAAACTGTTTTTT.

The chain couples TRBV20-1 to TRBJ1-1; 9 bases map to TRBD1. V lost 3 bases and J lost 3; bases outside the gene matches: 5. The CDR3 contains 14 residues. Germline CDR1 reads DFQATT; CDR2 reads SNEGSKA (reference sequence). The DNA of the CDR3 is TGCAGTGCTAGCCCGGGACAGGGTTACACTGAAGCTTTCTTT. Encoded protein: CSASPGQGYTEAFF.

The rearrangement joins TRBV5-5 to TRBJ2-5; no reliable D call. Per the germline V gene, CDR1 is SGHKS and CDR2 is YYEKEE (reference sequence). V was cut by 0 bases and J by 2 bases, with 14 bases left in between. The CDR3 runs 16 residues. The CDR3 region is CASSLGNSYSQETQYF. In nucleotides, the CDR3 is TGTGCCAGCAGCTTGGGGAACTCCTATAGTCAAGAGACCCAGTACTTC.

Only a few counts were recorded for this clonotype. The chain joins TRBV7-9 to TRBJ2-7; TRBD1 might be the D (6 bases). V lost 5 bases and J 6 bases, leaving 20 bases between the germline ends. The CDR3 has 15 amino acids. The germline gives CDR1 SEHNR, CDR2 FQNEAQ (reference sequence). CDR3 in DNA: TGTGCCAGCAGCGATTCCGGGACACCTCAGGGCGAGCAGTACTTC. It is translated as CASSDSGTPQGEQYF.

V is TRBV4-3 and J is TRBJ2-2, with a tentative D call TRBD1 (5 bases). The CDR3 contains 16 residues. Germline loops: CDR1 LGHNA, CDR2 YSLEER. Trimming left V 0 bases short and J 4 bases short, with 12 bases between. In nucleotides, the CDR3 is TGCGCCAGCAGCCAAGAAGGCGACAGCTTCACCGGGGAGCTGTTTTTT. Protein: CASSQEGDSFTGELFF.

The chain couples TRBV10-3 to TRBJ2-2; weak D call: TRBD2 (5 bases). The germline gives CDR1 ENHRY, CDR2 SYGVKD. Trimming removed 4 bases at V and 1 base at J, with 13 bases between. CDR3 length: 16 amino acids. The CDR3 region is CAISGRYEGNTGELFF. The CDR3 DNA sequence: TGTGCCATCAGTGGCCGGTATGAGGGGAACACCGGGGAGCTGTTTTTT.

In DNA form, the CDR3 reads TGCAGCGGGCTAGCCAAAAACATTCAGTACTTC. This gives the protein CSGLAKNIQYF. This sequence joins TRBV29-1 and TRBJ2-4; no firm D call. Germline assignment: CDR1 SQVTM and CDR2 ANQGSEA. V gave up 7 bases and J gave up 0 bases, with 4 bases separating them. This CDR3 is 11 amino acids long.

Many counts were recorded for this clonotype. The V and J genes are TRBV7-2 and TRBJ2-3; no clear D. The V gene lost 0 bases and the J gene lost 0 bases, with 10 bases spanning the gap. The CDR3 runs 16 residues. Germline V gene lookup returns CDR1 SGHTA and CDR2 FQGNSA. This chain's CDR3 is CASSLAMWQSTDTQYF. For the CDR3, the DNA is TGTGCCAGCAGCTTAGCGATGTGGCAGAGCACAGATACGCAGTATTTT. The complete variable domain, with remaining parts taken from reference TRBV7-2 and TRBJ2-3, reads GAGVSQSPSNKVTEKGKDVELRCDPISGHTALYWYRQSLGQGLEFLIYFQGNSAPDKSGLPSDRFSAERTGGSVSTLTIQRTQQEDSAVYLCASSLAMWQSTDTQYFGPGTRLTVL.

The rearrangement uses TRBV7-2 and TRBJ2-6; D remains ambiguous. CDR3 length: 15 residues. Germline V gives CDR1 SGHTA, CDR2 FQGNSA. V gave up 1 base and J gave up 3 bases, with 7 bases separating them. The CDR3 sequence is CASSLEGYGANVLTF. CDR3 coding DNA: TGTGCCAGCAGCTTAGAAGGGTATGGGGCCAACGTCCTGACTTTC.

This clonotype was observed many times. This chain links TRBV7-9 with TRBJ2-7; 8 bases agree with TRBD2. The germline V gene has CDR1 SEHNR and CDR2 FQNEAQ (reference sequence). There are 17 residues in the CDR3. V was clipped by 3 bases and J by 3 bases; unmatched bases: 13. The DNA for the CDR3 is TGTGCCAGCAGCTTCGGATGGGCGGGAGGTCTTGGCTACGAGCAGTACTTC. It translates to CASSFGWAGGLGYEQYF.

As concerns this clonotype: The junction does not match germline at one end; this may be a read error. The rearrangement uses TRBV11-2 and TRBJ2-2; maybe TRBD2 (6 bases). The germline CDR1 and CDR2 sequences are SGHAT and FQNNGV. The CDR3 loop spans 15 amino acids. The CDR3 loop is CASSSGRIAGGERFF. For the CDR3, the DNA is TGTGCCAGCAGCTCTGGACGGATCGCAGGCGGGGAGCGGTTTTTT.

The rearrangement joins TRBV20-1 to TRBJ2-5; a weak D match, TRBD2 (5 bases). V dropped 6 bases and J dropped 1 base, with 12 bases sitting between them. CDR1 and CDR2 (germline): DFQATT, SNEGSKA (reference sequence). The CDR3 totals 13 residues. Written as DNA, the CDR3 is TGCAGTGCCCCCGGGGAGCTCCAAGAGACCCAGTACTTC. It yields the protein CSAPGELQETQYF.

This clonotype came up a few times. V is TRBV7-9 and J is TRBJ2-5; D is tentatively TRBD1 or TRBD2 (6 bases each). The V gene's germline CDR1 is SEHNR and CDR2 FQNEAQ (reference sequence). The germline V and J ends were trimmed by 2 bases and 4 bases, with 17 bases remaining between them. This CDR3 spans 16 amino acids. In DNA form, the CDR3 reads TGTGCCAGCAGCTTAAACGGGGGCCTACGGGGAGAGACCCAGTACTTC. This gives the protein CASSLNGGLRGETQYF.

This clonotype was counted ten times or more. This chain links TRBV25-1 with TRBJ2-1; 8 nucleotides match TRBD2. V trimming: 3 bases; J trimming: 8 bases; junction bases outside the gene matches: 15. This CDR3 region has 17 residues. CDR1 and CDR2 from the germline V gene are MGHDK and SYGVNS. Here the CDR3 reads CASSDNPRPGGTDEQFF. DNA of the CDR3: TGTGCCAGCAGTGATAACCCCAGGCCGGGGGGGACTGATGAGCAGTTCTTC. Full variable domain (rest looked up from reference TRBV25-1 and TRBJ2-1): EADIYQTPRYLVIGTGKKITLECSQTMGHDKMYWYQQDPGMELHLIHYSYGVNSTEKGDLSSESTVSRIRTEHFPLTLESARPSHTSQYLCASSDNPRPGGTDEQFFGPGTRLTVL.

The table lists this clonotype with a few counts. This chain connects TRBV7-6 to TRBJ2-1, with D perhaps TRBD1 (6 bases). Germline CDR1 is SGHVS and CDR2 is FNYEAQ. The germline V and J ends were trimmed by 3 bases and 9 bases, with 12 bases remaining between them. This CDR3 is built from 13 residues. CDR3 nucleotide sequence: TGTGCCAGCAGCTTTTTGGGGGCCGGTGAGCAGTTCTTC. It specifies CASSFLGAGEQFF.

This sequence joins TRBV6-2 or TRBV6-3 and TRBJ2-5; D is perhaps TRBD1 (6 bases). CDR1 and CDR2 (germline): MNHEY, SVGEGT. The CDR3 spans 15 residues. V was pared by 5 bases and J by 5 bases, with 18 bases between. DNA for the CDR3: TGTGCCAGCAGTCCACAAGACAGGTTTGGGGAGACCCAGTACTTC. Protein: CASSPQDRFGETQYF.

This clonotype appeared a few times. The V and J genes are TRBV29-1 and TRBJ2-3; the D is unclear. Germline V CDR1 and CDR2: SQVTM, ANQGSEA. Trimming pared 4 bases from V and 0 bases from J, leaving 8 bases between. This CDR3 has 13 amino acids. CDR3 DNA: TGCAGCGTTGGCAGAACTAGCACAGATACGCAGTATTTT. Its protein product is CSVGRTSTDTQYF.

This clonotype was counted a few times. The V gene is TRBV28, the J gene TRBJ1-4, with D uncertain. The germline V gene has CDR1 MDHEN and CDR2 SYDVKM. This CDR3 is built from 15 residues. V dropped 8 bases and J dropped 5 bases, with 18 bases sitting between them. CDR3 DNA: TGTGCCAGCGAATCCCCGCGGCTGGGAAATGAAAAACTGTTTTTT. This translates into CASESPRLGNEKLFF.